This T cell receptor beta chain was obtained from a study of blood T cells in healthy people across ages. CDR3 size: 14 residues. The germline gives CDR1 DFQATT, CDR2 SNEGSKA (reference sequence). Every donor gave approximately 10 milliliters of peripheral blood. It was with a sample-barcoded 5' primer and a J-beta primer mix that a second PCR of roughly 7 to 12 cycles was run. A template-switch adaptor that had 12 random nucleotides put a tag on each cDNA molecule. A single record per CDR3 protein comes from TCRdb applying MiXCR to the 5' RACE reads. Altogether approximately 760,000 distinct CDR3 sequences are present, 25% being singletons, with the ten largest covering more than 8.5%. The same data also went into a second study, on T cells of mothers and their children. Per that study: In both related and unrelated pairs, TCR recombination output is shaped similarly by thymic selection. The analysis detected no persistent microchimeric T cell clones.

The V and J genes are TRBV20-1 and TRBJ2-5, with D possibly TRBD1 on 6 matching bases. The J call is doubtful: the DNA matches TRBJ2-7 better. This receptor was obtained from a boy younger than 18 in good health. What was sequenced was blood. DNA of the CDR3: TGCAGTGCTAGAGATCTGGGACAATCCTACGAGCAGTACTTC. Its translation is CSARDLGQSYEQYF.